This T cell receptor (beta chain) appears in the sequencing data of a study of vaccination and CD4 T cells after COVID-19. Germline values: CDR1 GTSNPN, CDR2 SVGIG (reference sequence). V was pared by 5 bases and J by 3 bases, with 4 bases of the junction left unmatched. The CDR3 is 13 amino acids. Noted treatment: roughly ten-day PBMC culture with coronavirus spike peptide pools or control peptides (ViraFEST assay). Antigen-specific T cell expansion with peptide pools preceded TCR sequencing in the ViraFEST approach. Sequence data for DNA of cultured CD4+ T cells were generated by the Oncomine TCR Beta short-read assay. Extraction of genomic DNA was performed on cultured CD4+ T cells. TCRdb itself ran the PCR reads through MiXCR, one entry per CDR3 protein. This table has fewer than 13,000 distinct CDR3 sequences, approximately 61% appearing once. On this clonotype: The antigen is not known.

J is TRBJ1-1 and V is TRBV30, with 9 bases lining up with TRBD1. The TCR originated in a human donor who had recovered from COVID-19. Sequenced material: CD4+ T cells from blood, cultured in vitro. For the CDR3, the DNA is TGTGCCTGGGGAGGACAGGGGTACACTGAAGCTTTCTTT. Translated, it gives CAWGGQGYTEAFF.